This T cell receptor beta chain was sequenced in a study of T cells in Graves' hyperthyroidism and ophthalmopathy. Study results and limitations: The model identified upcoming ophthalmopathy a median roughly 6.5 months ahead of onset. Appearing also in blood were most of the thyroid clonotypes expanded above 0.001.

This clonotype was seen at least ten times. No antigen is known for it. Amplification yielded TCR beta CDR3 regions, with RNA transcripts as the source. TCR CDR3 regions were first amplified by RT-PCR with HTBI primers. TCRdb passed the multiplex PCR reads through MiXCR, listing each CDR3 protein once. The table has 200,000 to 250,000 distinct CDR3 sequences, approximately 16% seen once; the top ten hold around two fifths. The source material was blood. This receptor was identified in a man between 35 and 55 years old with Graves' hyperthyroidism.

CDR3 nucleotide sequence: TGTGCCACCAGCAGTCGCTGGGGGCCTGAAAAACTGTTTTTT. Encoded protein: CATSSRWGPEKLFF. The chain employs TRBV15 and TRBJ1-4, with D perhaps matching TRBD1 (6 bases). The V and J ends lost 3 bases and 7 bases respectively, with 12 bases between them. The CDR3 is made up of 14 amino acids. The germline gives CDR1 LNHNV, CDR2 YYDKDF (reference sequence).